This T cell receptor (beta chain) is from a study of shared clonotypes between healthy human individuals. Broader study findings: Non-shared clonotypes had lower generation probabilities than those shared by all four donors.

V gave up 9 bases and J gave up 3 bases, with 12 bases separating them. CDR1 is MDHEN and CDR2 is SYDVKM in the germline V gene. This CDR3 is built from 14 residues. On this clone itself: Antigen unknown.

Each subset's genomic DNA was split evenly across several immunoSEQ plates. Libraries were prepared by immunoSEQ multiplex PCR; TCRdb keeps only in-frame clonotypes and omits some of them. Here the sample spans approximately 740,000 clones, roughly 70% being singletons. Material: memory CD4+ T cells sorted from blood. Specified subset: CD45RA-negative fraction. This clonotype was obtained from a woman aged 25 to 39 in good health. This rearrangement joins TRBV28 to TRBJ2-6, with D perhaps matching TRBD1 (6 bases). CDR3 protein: CASRSRGGANVLTF. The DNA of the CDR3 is TGTGCCAGTAGAAGCAGGGGTGGGGCCAACGTCCTGACTTTC. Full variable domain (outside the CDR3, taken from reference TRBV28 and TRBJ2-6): DVKVTQSSRYLVKRTGEKVFLECVQDMDHENMFWYRQDPGLGLRLIYFSYDVKMKEKGDIPEGYSVSREKKERFSLILESASTNQTSMYLCASRSRGGANVLTFGAGSRLTVL.